This T cell receptor beta chain was identified in a study of T-cell memory formation after mild COVID-19. TCRdb passed the 5' RACE reads through MiXCR, listing each CDR3 protein once. The sample carries under 50,000 distinct CDR3 sequences, 9.5% recorded once. Sequencing was carried out using PBMCs or a T cell subset sorted from them (not recorded which). The sequence was collected from an adult woman who had mild COVID-19 (a few samples of this study predate the infection). Cell type and time point are not known.

CDR3 in DNA: TGTGCCAGCAGTAGATCCTCTTGGGAGCAGTACTTC. Translating gives CASSRSSWEQYF. The chain combines TRBV12-3 or TRBV12-4 with TRBJ2-7; D gene uncertain. This CDR3 has 12 amino acids. V was trimmed by 5 bases and J by 7 bases, leaving 12 bases between them.